The sequence of this T cell receptor (beta chain) was determined in a study of cytomegalovirus exposure and HLA in healthy donors (dated by TCRdb to about 2017). About the study as a whole: In an earlier analysis of roughly 500 of the donors, 250 to 300 Gb of sequence data and 90 million to 120 million unique TCR beta sequences from about 179 million T cells were reported. In the later analysis, no new phenotypic data were used to find candidate immune exposures; instead, reliance was placed on TCR beta sequences and their occurrence across donors. A later analysis re-examined previously published TCR beta repertoires from 500 to 700 donors and added high-resolution HLA genotyping to investigate patterns of TCR occurrence. Typing coverage differed by locus: A, B, C, DRB1 and DQB1 were typed in about 629-640 donors, DQA1 in 522, DPA1 in around 610, and DPB1 in just under 480. The study combined high-throughput TCR immunosequencing, statistical association of individual TCRs with disease status, and machine learning to predict cytomegalovirus infection status. Every discovery cohort repertoire had been produced on one sequencing platform. Alongside the repertoire data, information on donor age, sex, ethnicity and CMV serostatus was compiled. An early release that covered around 590 HLA-typed donors contained approximately 300 gigabases of sequencing data and tens of millions of unique TCR sequences. Using immunosequencing, the study profiled T cell repertoires from around 680 subjects and related those repertoires to cytomegalovirus serostatus. Roughly 5 DR-DQ haplotypes were handled as single units for association and clustering, since linkage in the cohort was strong. The study aimed to test whether signatures of past pathogen exposure could be identified by cataloging public T cell receptors. To decide whether each TCR beta V gene segment behaved as functional or pseudogenic, an earlier analysis of some 600 of the donors relied on high-throughput TCR beta sequencing. Of the 300 to 450 genotyped donors, approximately 83% fell in the genetic ancestry cluster associated with self-reported Caucasian donors. On average, roughly 250,000 unique TCR beta nucleotide sequences were sequenced per donor among a few hundred genotyped donors of the cohort, with 15% to 20% of those sequences being non-productive. A separate validation cohort of 100 to 150 different subjects was used in addition to the roughly 620-subject first cohort. Class I and class II HLA loci were covered by the typing at four-digit resolution. In a later genetic analysis, genome-wide SNP genotypes for about three fifths of the roughly 670 donors were used, and that subset was treated as a discovery cohort.

Receptor amplification or capture employed the immunoSEQ multiplex PCR assay. The multiplex PCR relied on a mix of 60 forward primers for TCR Vbeta segments and 13 reverse primers for TCR Jbeta segments. Amplification of the CDR3 region of rearranged TCR beta genes was performed with a multiplex PCR assay on genomic DNA. On the Illumina HiSeq System, the amplified TCR beta libraries were sequenced as 87-base-pair reads. As for the authors' bioinformatics: A later analysis tallied 80 million to 95 million unique TCR beta chains across the 666 repertoires, and 10 million to 11 million of those chains were shared by two or more donors. A nearest-neighbor algorithm error-corrected the raw reads and collapsed the reads into unique sequences, merging closely related sequences to remove PCR and sequencing errors. Alignment of CDR3 sequences to IMGT reference sequences was used to assign V, D and J gene segments. For a sequence to be retained, a match of at least six nucleotides to both a V gene segment and a J gene segment was required. Rearrangements were classified as productive when the CDR3 lacked stop codons and remained in frame with V and J, and all other rearrangements were classified as non-productive. Following IMGT convention, CDR3 was defined as the stretch from the second conserved V-encoded cysteine up to the conserved J-encoded phenylalanine. Sequences without an unambiguous match to a single V gene segment were excluded from the earlier analysis of about 600 of the donors. In an earlier analysis of several hundred of the donors, V segments were called functional above 56.7% productive rearrangements and were called segregating when the between-donor standard deviation exceeded 5%. A statistical classification framework was built to diagnose cytomegalovirus status from the catalog of TCR beta chain sequences. A later analysis assigned V and J genes by comparing TCR nucleotide sequences with IMGT/GENE-DB human TR gene sequences. In a later analysis, CDR3 sequences and most-parsimonious VDJ recombination scenarios were assigned using the TCRdist pipeline. In a later analysis, each TCR beta chain was defined by its CDR3 amino acid sequence together with its V-gene family, and reads lacking a unique V-gene family were excluded. As a way to deal with suspected cross-contamination and a sequencing artifact, a later analysis dropped under 600 nucleotide sequences that were highly shared and had low generation probability. In a later analysis, a clonal expansion index for each public chain was calculated from normalized within-repertoire ranks of inferred template counts. Generation probabilities in a later analysis came from a VDJ recombination model fitted to out-of-frame rearrangements, and those results were checked against IGoR. A later analysis scored TCR-TCR, TCR-HLA and TCR-CMV co-occurrence with hypergeometric tests, applying a repertoire-size bias correction to TCR pairs. To estimate false discovery rates, a later analysis permuted the HLA or CMV assignments 20 times. In a later analysis, co-occurring TCRs were grouped with DBSCAN, and TCRdist sequence similarity was added when clustering was performed within HLA-allele-positive subsets. Repertoires with fewer than 30,000 or more than 120,000 public chains were left out of co-occurrence clustering, as were a handful of repertoires with anomalous nucleotide sharing. TCRdb took over this immuneACCESS table, retaining in-frame rearrangements with V and J assigned. Such tables are incomplete; in checked studies, under half of the missing clones stem from an unresolved V gene, and the remainder is unexplained. V and J calls and clone size follow that table, whereas D and trimming were derived from the DNA. Counted in this sample were tens of thousands of clones; 70% to 90% of them appeared once. Together, the top ten hold 2.3% of the sample.

In total, approximately 610 healthy bone marrow donors made up the cohort. All cohort members were sampled while nominally healthy, although unrecorded immune exposures were likely present. The donor was CMV seronegative and was included in the group of about 350 seronegative cohort members. A peripheral blood sample was provided by each donor, and peripheral blood mononuclear cells were used for TCR beta sequencing. Genomic DNA extraction from the blood cell samples was performed with the Qiagen DNeasy Blood Extraction Kit. Per the germline V gene, SQVTM is the CDR1 and ANQGSEA is the CDR2. Measured from the cysteine to the phenylalanine, the CDR3 is 13 residues long. Just the 39-base CDR3 DNA is kept, in frame starting at base 1. V gives up 2 bases and J gives up 4 bases, and the segment between their germline ends measures 11 bases. What the authors observed across the whole study: A total of 164 TCR beta chains were listed by the study as associated with cytomegalovirus. Broadly in line with IMGT annotations, most TCR beta V segments showed up in productive rearrangements about 90% or about 30% of the time in an earlier analysis of approximately 600 of the donors. Most TCR sequences were seen in very few donors, while some public TCRs were found in many individuals. Compared with equally common non-associated chains, HLA-associated TCR beta chains in a later analysis were more clonally expanded and had lower generation probabilities. Roughly uniform sequencing depth across donors was assumed in presence/absence analyses, although this assumption may not hold. Assigning TCR associations to individual alleles was difficult when HLA alleles, especially DR and DQ, strongly co-occurred. The cohort was sequenced for TCR beta chains only, and without alpha or paired-chain data the features that could be detected were limited. In a later analysis, several top co-occurrence clusters were reported to appear linked to parvovirus B19, influenza, CMV and Epstein-Barr virus. The only immune exposure information available for the cohort was CMV serostatus. Linkage disequilibrium might explain the correlated functional status among segregating V segments, but an unknown experimental factor could not be ruled out. Because some donors lacked HLA typing at each locus, the association tests relied only on the typed subset. Compared with the roughly 720-donor mean, donors in an Asian-associated ancestry cluster had fewer N-insertions in productive TCRs, according to a later genetic analysis. Most CMV-associated TCR beta chains appeared to be HLA-restricted in a later analysis, and the HLA associations seemed to be driven largely by CMV exposure. The earlier analysis of some 540 of the donors excluded seventeen rarely observed V segments, including chromosome 9 orphons, because counts were too low. A further reported finding was that TCR beta sequences accurately predicted the HLA-A and HLA-B alleles for most subjects in the first cohort. The classifier was reported to diagnose cytomegalovirus status with high specificity and sensitivity in both the original cohort and the validation cohort. In vitro tests confirmed that a few of the cytomegalovirus-associated TCR beta chains recognize cytomegalovirus antigens. The sequencing pipeline was judged likely to have produced a cluster of highly shared sequence variants as a technical artifact. It was suggested by the authors that the approach could potentially be generalized to other disease states and immunological phenotypes. A later analysis found that TCR association rates varied across HLA loci, with DRB1 alleles showing the most associated TCRs and HLA-C alleles the fewest. A later genetic analysis associated a missense DCLRE1C variant with V-gene and J-gene trimming of TCR beta chains, and an independent cohort replicated the association. Some IMGT-functional V segments, including TRBV6-2 and TRBV6-3, could not be told apart with the 87-base-pair reads, so those segments were excluded. A later analysis associated 16,951 TCR beta sequences with specific HLA alleles at a false discovery rate of 0.05.

With respect to this clone: Its antigen is unknown. The record has no base qualities; no much larger clone is one base away.

The sequenced sample consisted of PBMCs. The chain employs TRBV29-1 and TRBJ1-2; the D gene assignment is ambiguous. This clonotype originated in a young man in good health and CMV-seronegative. The nucleotide sequence reads TGCAGCGTTGAACGGGGAGGGCTCTATGGCTACACCTTC. The resulting protein is CSVERGGLYGYTF. Reference TRBV29-1 and TRBJ1-2 genes cover what lies past the CDR3, so the full variable domain is SAVISQKPSRDICQRGTSLTIQCQVDSQVTMMFWYRQQPGQSLTLIATANQGSEATYESGFVIDKFPISRPNLTFSTLTVSNMSPEDSSIYLCSVERGGLYGYTFGSGTRLTVV.